What follows describes a single T cell receptor (beta chain). The record originates from a study of T cell responses to AZD1222 COVID-19 vaccine. The assay was immunoSEQ multiplex PCR, and TCRdb's table has in-frame clones only and misses some. The profile shows 110,000 or so clones, around 90% of them singletons. Germline V CDR1 and CDR2: MNHEY, SVGAGI. The V and J ends lost 5 bases and 4 bases respectively, with 12 bases between them. This CDR3 spans 13 amino acids. The gene calls are TRBV6-5 and TRBJ2-7, with D possibly matching TRBD2 (5 bases). The material was peripheral blood, obtained on day 0 of AZD1222 vaccination. This clonotype was sampled from an adult in good health. The chain's CDR3 is CASSTGVGYEQYF. The CDR3, as DNA: TGTGCCAGCAGTACCGGGGTTGGGTACGAGCAGTACTTC.